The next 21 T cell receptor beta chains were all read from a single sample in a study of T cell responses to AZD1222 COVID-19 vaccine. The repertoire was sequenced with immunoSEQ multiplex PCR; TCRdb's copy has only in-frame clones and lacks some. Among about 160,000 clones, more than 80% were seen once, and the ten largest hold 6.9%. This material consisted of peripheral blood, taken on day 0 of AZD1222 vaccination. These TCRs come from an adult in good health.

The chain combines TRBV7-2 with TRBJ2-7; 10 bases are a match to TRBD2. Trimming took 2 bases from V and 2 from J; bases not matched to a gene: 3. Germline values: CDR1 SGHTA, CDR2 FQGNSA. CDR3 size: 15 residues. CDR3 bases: TGTGCCAGCAGCTTACAGCTAGCGGGAGCCTACGAGCAGTACTTC. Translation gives CASSLQLAGAYEQYF.

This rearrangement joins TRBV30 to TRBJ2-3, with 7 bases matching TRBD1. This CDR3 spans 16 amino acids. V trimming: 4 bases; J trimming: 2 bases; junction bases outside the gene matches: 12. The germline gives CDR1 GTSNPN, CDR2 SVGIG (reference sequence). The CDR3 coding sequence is TGTGCCTGGACCGGACCGGGACAGAAATACACAGATACGCAGTATTTT. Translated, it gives CAWTGPGQKYTDTQYF.

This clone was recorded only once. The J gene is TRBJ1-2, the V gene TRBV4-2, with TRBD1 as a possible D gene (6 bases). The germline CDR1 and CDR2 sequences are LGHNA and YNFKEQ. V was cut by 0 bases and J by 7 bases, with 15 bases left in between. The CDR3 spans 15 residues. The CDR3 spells CASSQESWGGGGYTF. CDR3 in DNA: TGTGCCAGCAGCCAAGAGAGTTGGGGGGGCGGTGGCTACACCTTC.

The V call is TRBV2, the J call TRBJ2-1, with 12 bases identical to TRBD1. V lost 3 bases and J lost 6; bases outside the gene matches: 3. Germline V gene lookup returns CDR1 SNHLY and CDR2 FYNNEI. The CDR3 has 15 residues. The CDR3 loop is CASSDWDRGPNEQFF. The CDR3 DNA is TGTGCCAGCAGTGACTGGGACAGGGGGCCCAATGAGCAGTTCTTC.

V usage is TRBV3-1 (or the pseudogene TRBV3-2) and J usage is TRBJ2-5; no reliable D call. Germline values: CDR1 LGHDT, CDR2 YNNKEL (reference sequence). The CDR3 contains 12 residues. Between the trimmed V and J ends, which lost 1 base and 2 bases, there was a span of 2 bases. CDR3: CASSQVQETQYF. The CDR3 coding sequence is TGTGCCAGCAGCCAAGTACAAGAGACCCAGTACTTC.

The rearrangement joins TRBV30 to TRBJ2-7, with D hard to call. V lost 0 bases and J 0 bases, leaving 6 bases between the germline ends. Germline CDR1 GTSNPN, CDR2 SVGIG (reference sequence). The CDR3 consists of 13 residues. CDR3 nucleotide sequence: TGTGCCTGGAGTGTAGGCAACTCCTACGAGCAGTACTTC. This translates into CAWSVGNSYEQYF.

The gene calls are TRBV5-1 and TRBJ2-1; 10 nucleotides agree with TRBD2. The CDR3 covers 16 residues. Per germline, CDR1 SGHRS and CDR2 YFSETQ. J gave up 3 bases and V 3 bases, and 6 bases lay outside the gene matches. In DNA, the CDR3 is TGCGCCAGCAGCTGGACGATAGCGGGGGGCTACAATGAGCAGTTCTTC. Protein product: CASSWTIAGGYNEQFF.

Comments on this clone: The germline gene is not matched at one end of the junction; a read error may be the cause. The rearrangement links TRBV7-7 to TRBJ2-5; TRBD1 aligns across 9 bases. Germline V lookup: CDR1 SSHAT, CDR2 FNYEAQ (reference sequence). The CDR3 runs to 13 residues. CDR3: CASSGTGQETQYF. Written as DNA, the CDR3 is TGTGCTAGCAGCGGGACAGGGCAAGAGACCCAGTACTTC.

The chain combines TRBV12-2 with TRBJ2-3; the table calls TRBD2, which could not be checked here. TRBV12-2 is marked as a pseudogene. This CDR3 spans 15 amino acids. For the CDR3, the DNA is TGTGCAAGTCGGGGACTAGCGGCGGGCACAGATACGCAGTATTTT. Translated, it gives CASRGLAAGTDTQYF.

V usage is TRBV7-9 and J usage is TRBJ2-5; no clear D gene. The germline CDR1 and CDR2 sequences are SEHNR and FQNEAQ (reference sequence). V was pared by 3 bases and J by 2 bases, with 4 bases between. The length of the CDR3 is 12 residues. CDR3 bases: TGTGCCAGCAGCTTTACTCAAGAGACCCAGTACTTC. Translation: CASSFTQETQYF.

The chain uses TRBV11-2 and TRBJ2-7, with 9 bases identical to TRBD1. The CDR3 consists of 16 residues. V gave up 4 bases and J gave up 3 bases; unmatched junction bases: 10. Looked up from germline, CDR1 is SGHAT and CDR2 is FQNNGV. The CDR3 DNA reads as TGTGCCAGCAGCTCGGGGCCGGGACAGGGCAACTACGAGCAGTACTTC. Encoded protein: CASSSGPGQGNYEQYF.

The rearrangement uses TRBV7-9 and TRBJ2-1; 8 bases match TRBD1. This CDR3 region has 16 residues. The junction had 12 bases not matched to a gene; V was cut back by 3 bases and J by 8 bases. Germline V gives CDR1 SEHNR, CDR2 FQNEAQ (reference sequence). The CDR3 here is CASSFVYRSGGDEQFF. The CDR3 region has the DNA TGTGCCAGCAGCTTCGTTTATCGTTCAGGGGGCGATGAGCAGTTCTTC.

The CDR3 here is CASSPRNPTNSYNEQFF. Here the CDR3 DNA reads TGCGCCAGCAGCCCAAGAAACCCCACCAACTCCTACAATGAGCAGTTCTTC. The rearrangement links TRBV5-1 to TRBJ2-1, with unresolved D. The CDR3 is 17 amino acids. Trimming removed 4 bases at V and 0 bases at J, with 17 bases between. Germline V lookup: CDR1 SGHRS, CDR2 YFSETQ.

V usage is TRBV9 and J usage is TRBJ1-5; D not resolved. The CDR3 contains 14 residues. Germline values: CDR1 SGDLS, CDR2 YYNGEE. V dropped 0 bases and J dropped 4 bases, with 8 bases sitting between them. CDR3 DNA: TGTGCCAGCAGCGTAGCCGGGAGTAATCAGCCCCAGCATTTT. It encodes CASSVAGSNQPQHF.

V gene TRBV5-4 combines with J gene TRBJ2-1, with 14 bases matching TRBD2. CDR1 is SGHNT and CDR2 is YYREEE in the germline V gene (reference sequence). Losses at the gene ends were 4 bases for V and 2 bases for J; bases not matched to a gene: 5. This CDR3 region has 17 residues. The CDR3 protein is CASSPSGLAGAYNEQFF. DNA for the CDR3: TGTGCCAGCAGCCCCTCGGGACTAGCGGGGGCCTACAATGAGCAGTTCTTC.

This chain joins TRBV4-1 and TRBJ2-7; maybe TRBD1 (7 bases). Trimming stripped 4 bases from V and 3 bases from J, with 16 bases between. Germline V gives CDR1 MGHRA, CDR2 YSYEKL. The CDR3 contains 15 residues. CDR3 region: CASSRRDSENYEQYV. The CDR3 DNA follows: TGCGCCAGCAGCCGGAGGGACAGCGAGAACTACGAGCAGTACGTC.

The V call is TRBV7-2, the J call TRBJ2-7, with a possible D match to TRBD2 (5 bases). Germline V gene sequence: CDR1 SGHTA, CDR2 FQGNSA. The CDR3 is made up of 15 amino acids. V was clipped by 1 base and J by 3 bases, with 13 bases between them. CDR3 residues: CASSLGGNRDYEQYF. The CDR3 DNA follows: TGTGCCAGCAGCTTAGGAGGGAATCGGGACTACGAGCAGTACTTC.

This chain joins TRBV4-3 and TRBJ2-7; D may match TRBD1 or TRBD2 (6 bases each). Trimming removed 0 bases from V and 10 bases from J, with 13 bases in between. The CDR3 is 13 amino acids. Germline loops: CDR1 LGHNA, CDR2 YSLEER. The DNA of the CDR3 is TGCGCCAGCAGCCAAGAGTCGGAGGGGGAACAGTACTTC. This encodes CASSQESEGEQYF.

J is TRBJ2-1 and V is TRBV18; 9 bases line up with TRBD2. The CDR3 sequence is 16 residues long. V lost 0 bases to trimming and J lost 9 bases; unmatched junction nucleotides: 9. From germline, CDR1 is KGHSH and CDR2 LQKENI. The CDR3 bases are TGTGCCAGCTCACCACCGGTAGCGGGGGTCATAAGTGAGCAGTTCTTC. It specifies CASSPPVAGVISEQFF.

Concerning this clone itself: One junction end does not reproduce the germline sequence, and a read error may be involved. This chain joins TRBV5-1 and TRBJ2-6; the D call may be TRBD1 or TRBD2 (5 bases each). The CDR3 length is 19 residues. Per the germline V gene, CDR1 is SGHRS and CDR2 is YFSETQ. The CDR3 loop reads CASSLGFGGSPSGVNVLTF. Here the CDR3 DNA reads TGCGCCAGCAGCTTAGGTTTTGGGGGTTCCCCATCTGGGGTCAACGTCCTGACTTTC.

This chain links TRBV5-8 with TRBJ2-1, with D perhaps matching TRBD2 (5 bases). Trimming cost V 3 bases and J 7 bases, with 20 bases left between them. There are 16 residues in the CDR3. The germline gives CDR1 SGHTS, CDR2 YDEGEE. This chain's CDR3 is CASSSARAVRINEQFF. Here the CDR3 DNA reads TGTGCCAGCAGCTCGGCCCGAGCGGTGCGTATTAATGAGCAGTTCTTC. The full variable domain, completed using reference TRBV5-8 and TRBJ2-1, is EAGVTQSPTHLIKTRGQQATLRCSPISGHTSVYWYQQALGLGLQFLLWYDEGEERNRGNFPPRFSGRQFPNYSSELNVNALELEDSALYLCASSSARAVRINEQFFGPGTRLTVL.